A single sample is the source of the 9 T cell receptor beta chains below, sequenced in a study of blood T cell repertoires in COVID-19. Sequencing was performed with immunoSEQ multiplex PCR; in TCRdb, only in-frame clones are kept and a portion is missing. The table lists about 240,000 clones, approximately 86% of them singletons. Material: peripheral blood. All receptors derive from a man aged 55-75 years who had recovered from COVID-19.

The V call is TRBV7-6, the J call TRBJ1-2; D is unclear. Trimming took off 5 bases at V and 5 bases at J, with 18 bases between the two ends. The CDR3 loop spans 15 amino acids. In germline, CDR1 is SGHVS, CDR2 FNYEAQ. CDR3 residues: CASSRLPAALYGYTF. Here the CDR3 DNA reads TGTGCCAGCAGCCGTTTACCGGCGGCCCTGTATGGCTACACCTTC.

This clone was observed once. The chain recombines TRBV18 with TRBJ2-1; the D is unclear. V lost 3 bases, J lost 14 bases, and 14 bases lay in between. Looked up from germline, CDR1 is KGHSH and CDR2 is LQKENI. This CDR3 has 12 residues. The CDR3 protein is CASSPGAVPKFF. The CDR3 nucleotides are TGTGCCAGCTCACCGGGCGCCGTCCCAAAGTTCTTC.

The chain carries TRBV10-2 and TRBJ2-2; no reliable D call. Trimming cost V 3 bases and J 1 base, with 12 bases left between them. The CDR3 is 16 residues long. The germline CDR1 and CDR2 sequences are WSHSY and SAAADI. In DNA form, the CDR3 reads TGCGCCAGCAGTGACATTGGAGTGATGAACACCGGGGAGCTGTTTTTT. It encodes CASSDIGVMNTGELFF.

The chain couples TRBV5-4 to TRBJ2-6; 7 nucleotides agree with TRBD1. V gave up 1 base and J gave up 6 bases; unmatched junction bases: 4. Germline V gene sequence: CDR1 SGHNT, CDR2 YYREEE (reference sequence). The CDR3 extends over 15 amino acids. The CDR3 sequence: CASSLTGVEANVLTF. CDR3 DNA: TGTGCCAGCAGCTTGACAGGGGTTGAGGCCAACGTCCTGACTTTC.

The rearrangement uses TRBV24-1 and TRBJ2-7; possible D gene TRBD1, 6 bases. Germline CDR1 reads KGHDR; CDR2 reads SFDVKD. The CDR3 totals 14 residues. Trimming cost V 4 bases and J 7 bases, with 16 bases left between them. CDR3 sequence: CATSDSGTLGEQYF. The CDR3 DNA is TGTGCCACCAGTGACTCCGGGACACTTGGGGAGCAGTACTTC.

This clone appeared a few times. V usage is TRBV7-9 and J usage is TRBJ1-1; 8 nucleotides match TRBD1. The CDR3 runs 13 residues. Germline-derived CDR1 and CDR2 are SEHNR and FQNEAQ (reference sequence). After removal of 5 bases from V and 6 bases from J, the junction contained 5 bases not matched to a gene. The DNA of the CDR3 is TGTGCCAGCAGCCAAACAGGGGGGGCTGAAGCTTTCTTT. Translated, it gives CASSQTGGAEAFF.

This chain links TRBV11-2 with TRBJ2-2, with D perhaps TRBD1 (6 bases). Germline V gene data show CDR1 as SGHAT and CDR2 as FQNNGV. V gave up 5 bases and J gave up 2 bases, with 15 bases separating them. This CDR3 spans 16 amino acids. The CDR3 nucleotides read TGTGCCAGCAGCCTAATGGGGGCTAGCAACACCGGGGAGCTGTTTTTT. Protein: CASSLMGASNTGELFF.

The V gene is TRBV5-4, the J gene TRBJ2-5; TRBD2 agrees at 10 bases. The CDR3 runs to 16 residues. Trimming took 3 bases from V and 5 from J; bases not matched to a gene: 10. The germline CDR1 and CDR2 sequences are SGHNT and YYREEE (reference sequence). The CDR3 loop reads CASSSSGGAGGETQYF. The CDR3, as DNA: TGTGCCAGCAGCTCGAGCGGGGGGGCCGGTGGGGAGACCCAGTACTTC.

This clone was observed a handful of times. This CDR3 is also generated by other DNA sequences in the sample. This chain's CDR3 is CASSLQGNTGELFF. In nucleotides, the CDR3 is TGCGCCAGCAGCTTGCAGGGAAACACCGGGGAGCTGTTTTTT. The rearrangement links TRBV5-1 to TRBJ2-2; possibly TRBD1 for D (5 bases). Germline V gene sequence: CDR1 SGHRS, CDR2 YFSETQ. CDR3 length: 14 amino acids. Trimming left V 1 base short and J 2 bases short, with 6 bases between.